Presented here are 8 T cell receptor beta chains from one specimen sequenced in a study of blood T cell repertoires in COVID-19. Assay: immunoSEQ multiplex PCR; the TCRdb copy retains only in-frame clones and omits some. The sample has more than 200,000 clones, approximately 86% seen once. The sample taken for sequencing was peripheral blood. The receptors come from a man in his thirties or forties with active or convalescent COVID-19.

This clone occurred once. The rearrangement joins TRBV24-1 to TRBJ2-3, with D hard to call. Trimming took 4 bases from V and 0 from J, leaving 4 bases between them. Germline values: CDR1 KGHDR, CDR2 SFDVKD. The CDR3 covers 13 residues. CDR3 bases: TGTGCCACCAGTGACCAGAGCACAGATACGCAGTATTTT. Its translation: CATSDQSTDTQYF.

This chain links TRBV5-6 with TRBJ2-1; unclear D gene. This CDR3 contains 14 residues. From germline, CDR1 is SGHDT and CDR2 YYEEEE. V was trimmed by 4 bases and J by 7 bases, leaving 15 bases between them. The CDR3 spells CASSRLSVRNEQFF. DNA of the CDR3: TGTGCCAGCAGCCGCCTCTCGGTGAGAAATGAGCAGTTCTTC.

This chain uses TRBV6-6 with TRBJ2-7; no clear D gene. The CDR3 sequence is 13 residues long. V was trimmed by 0 bases and J by 5 bases, leaving 8 bases between them. The germline V gene has CDR1 MNHNY and CDR2 SVGAGI (reference sequence). CDR3 in amino acids: CASSYSPTDEQYF. Written as DNA, the CDR3 is TGTGCCAGCAGTTACTCACCTACGGACGAGCAGTACTTC.

This sequence joins TRBV7-9 and TRBJ1-5; TRBD1 is a possible D gene (6 bases). This CDR3 has 14 residues. V gave up 5 bases and J gave up 0 bases, with 8 bases separating them. Per germline, CDR1 SEHNR and CDR2 FQNEAQ (reference sequence). The CDR3 region has the DNA TGTGCCAGCAGCGCGGGGGCTAGCAATCAGCCCCAGCATTTT. This sequence encodes CASSAGASNQPQHF.

This rearrangement joins TRBV2 to TRBJ1-6, with 7 bases aligning to TRBD1. Trimming took 6 bases from V and 7 from J; bases not matched to a gene: 12. This CDR3 is 16 amino acids long. Germline CDR1 SNHLY, CDR2 FYNNEI. CDR3 loop: CASSPSQGVRNSPLHF. The CDR3, as DNA: TGTGCCAGCAGCCCCTCTCAGGGGGTAAGAAATTCACCCCTCCACTTT.

J is TRBJ2-5 and V is TRBV19; a possible D gene is TRBD1 (5 bases). Trimming stripped 5 bases from V and 4 bases from J, with 17 bases between. The CDR3 loop spans 15 amino acids. In germline, CDR1 is LNHDA, CDR2 SQIVND (reference sequence). This CDR3 reads CASSLLGARGETQYF. The CDR3 nucleotides are TGTGCCAGTAGTCTCCTAGGAGCAAGGGGAGAGACCCAGTACTTC.

This chain connects TRBV4-3 to TRBJ1-1, with unresolved D. Germline CDR1 and CDR2: LGHNA and YSLEER. The CDR3 contains 14 residues. The ends were cut back, 4 bases at V and 2 bases at J, with 11 bases in the middle. CDR3: CASSRRDVNTEAFF. In nucleotides, the CDR3 is TGCGCCAGCAGCCGCCGGGATGTAAACACTGAAGCTTTCTTT.

The V call is TRBV19, the J call TRBJ1-4; no firm D call. V lost 8 bases and J 7 bases, leaving 14 bases between the germline ends. Germline V gene sequence: CDR1 LNHDA, CDR2 SQIVND (reference sequence). The CDR3 contains 13 residues. For the CDR3, the DNA is TGTGCCAGTCTGGGCTTCGAAGGTGAAAAACTGTTTTTT. This sequence encodes CASLGFEGEKLFF.